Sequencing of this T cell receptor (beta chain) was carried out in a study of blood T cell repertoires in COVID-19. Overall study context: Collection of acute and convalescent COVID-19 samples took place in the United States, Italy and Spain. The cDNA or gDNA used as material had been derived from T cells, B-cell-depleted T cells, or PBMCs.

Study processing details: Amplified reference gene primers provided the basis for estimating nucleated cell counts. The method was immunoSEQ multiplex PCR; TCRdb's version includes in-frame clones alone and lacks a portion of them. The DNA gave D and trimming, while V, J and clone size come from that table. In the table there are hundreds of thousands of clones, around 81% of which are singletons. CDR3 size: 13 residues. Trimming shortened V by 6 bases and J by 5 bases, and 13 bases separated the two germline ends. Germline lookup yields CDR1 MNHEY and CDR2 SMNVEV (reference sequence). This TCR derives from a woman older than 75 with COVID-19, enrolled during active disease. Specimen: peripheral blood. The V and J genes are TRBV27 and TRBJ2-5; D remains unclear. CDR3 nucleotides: TGTGCCAGCAGGCCTTTTTTTGAGGAGACCCAGTACTTC. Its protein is CASRPFFEETQYF.